The rows below give T cell receptor beta chains drawn from one sample of a study of CD8 T cells in Susac syndrome. MiXCR was run by TCRdb on the immunoSEQ multiplex PCR reads, yielding one entry per CDR3 protein. The sample holds 200,000 or so distinct CDR3 sequences, 90% to 95% seen once. The sample comprised CD4+ T cells from PBMCs. The receptors derive from a human donor with multiple sclerosis. CDR3s include the opening cysteine and the closing phenylalanine or tryptophan. A D gene is named only where the DNA matches it firmly. Clone size is given for some rows only: seen once, a few or many times, or a class if the clone is expanded.

J	D	size	V	DNA	CDR3
TRBJ2-5	NA	NA	TRBV14	TGTGCCAGCAGCCGGTACGAGGGACTCCCCTACCAGGAGACCCAGTACTTC	CASSRYEGLPYQETQYF
TRBJ2-1	TRBD2	NA	TRBV6-4	TGTGCCAGCAGTCGAAGACTAGCGGGAGACTTCAATGAGCAGTTCTTC	CASSRRLAGDFNEQFF
TRBJ2-5	NA	NA	TRBV18	TGTGCCAGCTCACCCCCCGGCGCGACCCAGTACTTC	CASSPPGATQYF
TRBJ2-1	NA	NA	TRBV11-2	TGTGCCAGCAGGGCGAGCGGGCGCCAGAAGTTCTTC	CASRASGRQKFF
TRBJ2-7	NA	NA	TRBV15	TGTGCCACCAGCAGGGACACAGGGGAGGCGCAGTACTTC	CATSRDTGEAQYF
TRBJ2-7	TRBD1	NA	TRBV19	TGTGCCACGTCGGACAGGGCCATCGGGGAGCAGTACTTC	CATSDRAIGEQYF
TRBJ1-2	NA	NA	TRBV30	TGTGCCTGGAGTCTTCGGGGGTATGGCTACACCTTC	CAWSLRGYGYTF
TRBJ1-1	NA	NA	TRBV20-1	TGCAGTCGGAGTCAAAAGACTGAAGCTTTCTTT	CSRSQKTEAFF
TRBJ2-5	TRBD1	NA	TRBV20-1	TGCAGTGCTACGGGACAGGGGGCATATGAAGAGACCCAGTACTTC	CSATGQGAYEETQYF
TRBJ2-2	NA	NA	TRBV24-1	TGTGCCACCATGGGGCTTATCGACACCGGGGAGCTGTTTTTT	CATMGLIDTGELFF
TRBJ2-2	NA	NA	TRBV24-1	TGTGCCACCAGCGCTAGTACCGGGGAGCTGTTTTTT	CATSASTGELFF
TRBJ1-6	NA	NA	TRBV2	TGTGCCAGCAGCTGGGACGGCGGCCGAGATAATTCACCCCTCCACTTT	CASSWDGGRDNSPLHF
TRBJ2-5	NA	NA	TRBV30	TGTGCCTGGAGTGTGTCGACCCAAGAGACCCAGTACTTC	CAWSVSTQETQYF
TRBJ2-7	NA	NA	TRBV24-1	TGTGCCACCAGTCCGGGACTTCCGTCCTACGAGCAGTACTTC	CATSPGLPSYEQYF
TRBJ1-1	NA	NA	TRBV14	TGTGCCAGCAGCGCCGGGGGTATGGACACTGAAGCTTTCTTT	CASSAGGMDTEAFF
TRBJ1-2	TRBD1	NA	TRBV29-1	TGCAGCGTTGATCGACAGGGTTTTGACTACACCTTC	CSVDRQGFDYTF
TRBJ1-2	TRBD1	NA	TRBV6-5	TGTGCCAGCACCCTTCCGGGGACAGAAAAGGGCTACACCTTC	CASTLPGTEKGYTF
TRBJ2-3	NA	NA	TRBV29-1	TGCAGCGTTCGAAGCGGGCGCACAGATACGCAGTATTTT	CSVRSGRTDTQYF
TRBJ2-7	NA	few	TRBV30	TGTGCCTGGAGTGTGTCGAGGGGTGAGCAGTACTTC	CAWSVSRGEQYF
TRBJ1-1	TRBD1	NA	TRBV29-1	TGCAGCGTTGATCCCGGGACAGGGAACACTGAAGCTTTCTTT	CSVDPGTGNTEAFF
TRBJ2-3	NA	few	TRBV12-3/TRBV12-4	TGTGCCAGCAGTTTAAATACGCAGTATTTT	CASSLNTQYF
TRBJ2-3	TRBD2	NA	TRBV27	TGTGCCAGCAGTTTACGCGGGGGACCTAGCACAGATACGCAGTATTTT	CASSLRGGPSTDTQYF
TRBJ1-2	NA	NA	TRBV6-5	TGTGCCAGCAGTTACTCGGGAGGTGGCTACACCTTC	CASSYSGGGYTF
TRBJ2-7	NA	once	TRBV2	TGTGCCAGCAGGCCTTTAGGAAGCTACGAGCAGTACTTC	CASRPLGSYEQYF
TRBJ2-3	NA	NA	TRBV7-9	TGTGCCAGCAGCCCATCCTCGGCAGATACGCAGTATTTT	CASSPSSADTQYF
TRBJ1-5	TRBD1	NA	TRBV3-1	TGTGCCAGCAGCCAAGGCGGGACAGGGGCTAGTCAGCCCCAGCATTTT	CASSQGGTGASQPQHF
TRBJ2-1	NA	NA	TRBV7-8	TGTGCCAGCAGCCCTAGGGTGCGATATGAGCAGTTCTTC	CASSPRVRYEQFF
TRBJ2-5	NA	NA	TRBV12-3/TRBV12-4	TGTGCCAGCAGTTTCTCCGGGGGCGAGACCCAGTACTTC	CASSFSGGETQYF
TRBJ2-3	NA	NA	TRBV27	TGTGCCAGCAGTTTGTCCATGGAGAATACGCAGTATTTT	CASSLSMENTQYF
TRBJ2-3	TRBD2	NA	TRBV4-1	TGCGCCAGCAGCCAACTGACTAGCGGAGAGGGCAGGGGTACGCAGTATTTT	CASSQLTSGEGRGTQYF
TRBJ2-1	NA	NA	TRBV19	TGTGCCAGTAGTATATCAGGTGGTAGCGGAAGCTCCTACAATGAGCAGTTCTTC	CASSISGGSGSSYNEQFF
TRBJ2-1	TRBD2	NA	TRBV14	TGTGCCAGCAGCCAAGTAGCGGGAGGGTCTAATGAGCAGTTCTTC	CASSQVAGGSNEQFF
TRBJ1-1	NA	NA	TRBV18	TGTGCCAGTCACCGGGTGCAGGGAAACACTGAAGCTTTCTTT	CASHRVQGNTEAFF
TRBJ2-7	NA	NA	TRBV3-1	TGTGCCACCCAGCCACAGGGTGAGGGGAGCTCCTACGAGCAGTACTTC	CATQPQGEGSSYEQYF
TRBJ2-5	TRBD2	NA	TRBV12-5	TGTGCTAGTGGTTTGGATCGAAGCGGGGGGGCCGGGGAGACCCAGTACTTC	CASGLDRSGGAGETQYF
TRBJ2-7	NA	NA	TRBV4-2	TGTGCCAGCAGCCAGGGGACCAGCGACCCCTACGAGCAGTACTTC	CASSQGTSDPYEQYF
TRBJ1-6	NA	NA	TRBV29-1	TGCAGCGTTAGGACAAGGTTGAATTCACCCCTCCACTTT	CSVRTRLNSPLHF
TRBJ2-1	NA	NA	TRBV29-1	TGCAGCGTTGATGGAGGGGAGGCCTACAATGAGCAGTTCTTC	CSVDGGEAYNEQFF
TRBJ1-2	NA	once	TRBV30	TGTGCCTGGGGGGGACCGGAGGGGATCTATGGCTACACCTTC	CAWGGPEGIYGYTF
TRBJ2-1	NA	NA	TRBV29-1	TGCAGCGTACGAAAGGGGAAGGGCGAGCAGTTCTTC	CSVRKGKGEQFF
TRBJ2-1	NA	NA	TRBV30	TGTGCCTGGAGTGTTTCGGGGAATGAGCAGTTCTTC	CAWSVSGNEQFF
TRBJ1-1	TRBD1	once	TRBV7-9	TGTGCCAGCAGCACCGGGACAGGGATGAACACTGAAGCTTTCTTT	CASSTGTGMNTEAFF
TRBJ2-3	NA	NA	TRBV7-9	TGTGCCAGCAGCTTAGCGCACTTCTTGGAGGCGCAGTATTTT	CASSLAHFLEAQYF
TRBJ1-1	NA	few	TRBV20-1	TGCAGTGCTAGAGATAGGCGGAACACTGAAGCTTTCTTT	CSARDRRNTEAFF
TRBJ2-5	TRBD2	once	TRBV7-9	TGTGCCAGCAGCGAATTGAGGCTAGCGGGCTTGGAGACCCAGTACTTC	CASSELRLAGLETQYF
TRBJ2-4	TRBD2	once	TRBV20-1	TGCAGTGCTGATACGTGGCGGGGGGCCAAAAACATTCAGTACTTC	CSADTWRGAKNIQYF
TRBJ2-1	TRBD2	NA	TRBV20-1	TGCAGTGCTAATCTGGTCAGCGGGAGGGATGAGCAGTTCTTC	CSANLVSGRDEQFF
TRBJ2-3	TRBD2	NA	TRBV6-1	TGTGCCAGCAGTGTATGGACTAGCGGGAGCACAGATACGCAGTATTTT	CASSVWTSGSTDTQYF
TRBJ2-1	NA	NA	TRBV20-1	TGCAGTGCCAGCGACAGGAACTCCTACAATGAGCAGTTCTTC	CSASDRNSYNEQFF
TRBJ1-1	NA	NA	TRBV27	TGTGCCAGCCAAATGGGTCTTCTGAACACTGAAGCTTTCTTT	CASQMGLLNTEAFF
TRBJ2-5	NA	once	TRBV9	TGTGCCAGCAGCGTATCGGACCAAGAGACCCAGTACTTC	CASSVSDQETQYF
TRBJ1-2	NA	NA	TRBV30	TGTGCCTGGAGTTTAGGACTGGGTTGGGTTGGCTACACCTTC	CAWSLGLGWVGYTF
TRBJ1-2	NA	NA	TRBV5-1	TGCGCCAGCAGCGTCTCAACTAACTATGGCTACACCTTC	CASSVSTNYGYTF
TRBJ2-7	TRBD1	NA	TRBV24-1	TGTGCCACCAGTGATTCGAGGGGGCCCTACGAGCAGTACTTC	CATSDSRGPYEQYF
TRBJ1-2	NA	few	TRBV12-3/TRBV12-4	TGTGCCAGCAGTTTAAACCTCTATGGCTACACCTTC	CASSLNLYGYTF
TRBJ1-2	NA	NA	TRBV7-9	TGTGCCAGCAGCCCGATCAGGGATCTCGGCTACACCTTC	CASSPIRDLGYTF
TRBJ2-3	TRBD2	NA	TRBV29-1	TGCAGCGAAACGGGACTAGCGGGAGTCACAGATACGCAGTATTTT	CSETGLAGVTDTQYF
TRBJ2-1	TRBD2	NA	TRBV14	TGTGCCAGCAGCCAATCACTAGCGGTTTACAATGAGCAGTTCTTC	CASSQSLAVYNEQFF
TRBJ1-2	TRBD1	NA	TRBV12-3/TRBV12-4	TGTGCCAGCAGTTTACTCGGACAGGGCAGGGGTGAGAGTGGCTACACCTTC	CASSLLGQGRGESGYTF